A single sample gave rise to the 24 T cell receptor beta chains below, sequenced in a study of CD8 T cells in ankylosing spondylitis. TCRdb reanalysed the 5' RACE reads using MiXCR and keeps one entry per CDR3 protein. The data hold fewer than 180,000 distinct CDR3 sequences, with under 55% observed a single time. Sequenced sample: synovial fluid, either unsorted or a sorted T cell fraction (not recorded which). The receptors shown here come from a male donor with ankylosing spondylitis.

J is TRBJ1-2 and V is TRBV12-3 or TRBV12-4; no firm D call. The length of the CDR3 is 16 residues. V shed 7 bases and J shed 4 bases, with 22 bases lying between them. The DNA for the CDR3 is TGTGCCAGCATCGGAACCCTGAGCCATGGAGGCTATGGCTACACCTTC. It encodes CASIGTLSHGGYGYTF.

The V call is TRBV24-1, the J call TRBJ2-5; 8 nucleotides line up with TRBD1. CDR3 length: 15 residues. V trimming: 2 bases; J trimming: 1 base; junction bases outside the gene matches: 2. CDR1 and CDR2 (germline): KGHDR, SFDVKD. The DNA for the CDR3 is TGTGCCACCAGTGATTGGACAGGGACCCAAGAGACCCAGTACTTC. Its protein product is CATSDWTGTQETQYF.

This clonotype was detected a few times. The chain has TRBV29-1 and TRBJ2-7, with D possibly matching TRBD2 (6 bases). The CDR3 sequence is 13 residues long. V gave up 4 bases and J gave up 2 bases, with 12 bases separating them. The germline V gene encodes CDR1 SQVTM and CDR2 ANQGSEA. The CDR3 region is CSVVPSATYEQYF. In DNA, the CDR3 is TGCAGCGTTGTACCTAGCGCTACCTACGAGCAGTACTTC.

The chain couples TRBV19 to TRBJ2-1, with 10 bases lining up with TRBD2. Germline V gene sequence: CDR1 LNHDA, CDR2 SQIVND (reference sequence). V lost 0 bases, J lost 0 bases, and 8 bases stayed unmatched. CDR3 size: 19 residues. CDR3 nucleotide sequence: TGTGCCAGTAGTATAGAATTAGCGGGGGGCTCGAGCTCCTACAATGAGCAGTTCTTC. Encoded protein: CASSIELAGGSSSYNEQFF.

The V and J genes are TRBV15 and TRBJ2-7; TRBD2 might be the D (6 bases). The V and J ends lost 0 bases and 4 bases respectively, with 16 bases between them. CDR3 length: 16 amino acids. The germline CDR1 and CDR2 sequences are LNHNV and YYDKDF (reference sequence). CDR3 nucleotide sequence: TGTGCCACCAGCAGAGATTTGATGTCGGAGGGGTACGAGCAGTACTTC. Amino acids: CATSRDLMSEGYEQYF.

The genes are TRBV4-2 and TRBJ1-4; D is uncertain. V was shortened by 0 bases and J by 5 bases, with 10 bases between the two germline ends. The CDR3 is made up of 15 amino acids. Germline V gene lookup returns CDR1 LGHNA and CDR2 YNFKEQ. CDR3 coding DNA: TGTGCCAGCAGCCAAGAAGGGCGAATAAATGAAAAACTGTTTTTT. This sequence encodes CASSQEGRINEKLFF.

V gene TRBV7-9 combines with J gene TRBJ2-1; 9 nucleotides agree with TRBD2. CDR3 length equals 16 residues. V shed 4 bases and J 2 bases; nucleotides not matched to a gene: 6. Germline-derived CDR1 and CDR2 are SEHNR and FQNEAQ (reference sequence). The DNA of the CDR3 is TGTGCCAGCAGCTCCTTTGCGGGAGGGCCCTACAATGAGCAGTTCTTC. Translation gives CASSSFAGGPYNEQFF.

This clonotype has only one observation. The J gene is TRBJ2-5, the V gene TRBV5-6; D is ambiguous. The CDR3 contains 13 residues. Germline CDR1 is SGHDT and CDR2 is YYEEEE. V lost 3 bases and J 5 bases, leaving 11 bases between the germline ends. CDR3 protein: CASSSWLDETQYF. CDR3 in DNA: TGTGCCAGCAGCTCATGGCTTGACGAGACCCAGTACTTC. The full variable domain, rest sourced from reference TRBV5-6 and TRBJ2-5, is DAGVTQSPTHLIKTRGQQVTLRCSPKSGHDTVSWYQQALGQGPQFIFQYYEEEERQRGNFPDRFSGHQFPNYSSELNVNALLLGDSALYLCASSSWLDETQYFGPGTRLLVL.

The rearrangement links TRBV20-1 to TRBJ2-7, with 10 bases aligning to TRBD2. Germline V lookup: CDR1 DFQATT, CDR2 SNEGSKA (reference sequence). The CDR3 has 19 amino acids. The ends lost 0 bases at V and 1 base at J; junction bases unmatched: 15. This CDR3 is CSARDGSGLAALFSYEQYF. For the CDR3, the DNA is TGCAGTGCTAGAGATGGAAGCGGACTAGCGGCCTTATTTTCCTACGAGCAGTACTTC.

V usage is TRBV28 and J usage is TRBJ2-3; tentative D call: TRBD2 (5 bases). Germline CDR1 MDHEN, CDR2 SYDVKM. With 1 base removed from V and 4 bases from J, the gap between germline ends came to 21 bases. The CDR3 is 18 amino acids. CDR3 residues: CASSLFPITSLVADTQYF. CDR3 sequence (DNA): TGTGCCAGCAGTTTATTTCCCATCACTAGTTTGGTGGCAGATACGCAGTATTTT.

The V call is TRBV28, the J call TRBJ1-5, with D possibly being TRBD1 (6 bases). The germline V gene has CDR1 MDHEN and CDR2 SYDVKM. With 3 bases removed from V and 5 bases from J, the gap between germline ends came to 11 bases. The CDR3 spans 14 residues. The CDR3 sequence: CASSFWDIYQPQHF. In DNA, the CDR3 is TGTGCCAGCAGTTTTTGGGACATCTATCAGCCCCAGCATTTT.

This clonotype has just a few counts. The V call is TRBV4-1, the J call TRBJ1-5, with a tentative D call TRBD1 (5 bases). The length of the CDR3 is 15 residues. V was shortened by 1 base and J by 2 bases, with 9 bases between the two germline ends. Germline CDR1 and CDR2: MGHRA and YSYEKL. The CDR3 nucleotides are TGCGCCAGCAGCCAAGTAAGGGGTCGCAATCAGCCCCAGCATTTT. It specifies CASSQVRGRNQPQHF.

This chain links TRBV3-1 with TRBJ2-2; 10 bases map to TRBD2. Germline-derived CDR1 and CDR2 are LGHDT and YNNKEL (reference sequence). The CDR3 is 18 amino acids. The V and J ends lost 4 bases and 5 bases, in that order; junction bases with no gene match: 13. The CDR3 spells CASSPFRLISGGTGELFF. The DNA of the CDR3 is TGTGCCAGCAGCCCCTTCCGCTTAATTAGCGGGGGGACCGGGGAGCTGTTTTTT. The entire variable domain, with the rest obtained from reference TRBV3-1 and TRBJ2-2, is as follows: DTAVSQTPKYLVTQMGNDKSIKCEQNLGHDTMYWYKQDSKKFLKIMFSYNNKELIINETVPNRFSPKSPDKAHLNLHINSLELGDSAVYFCASSPFRLISGGTGELFFGEGSRLTVL.

The rearrangement joins TRBV10-3 to TRBJ1-2; unclear D gene. CDR1 is ENHRY, CDR2 SYGVKD, per germline. V lost 6 bases and J 2 bases, leaving 19 bases between the germline ends. The CDR3 contains 16 residues. The CDR3, as DNA: TGTGCCATCAGGCTGGGTCGCGCCCTTCCCAACTATGGCTACACCTTC. Amino acids: CAIRLGRALPNYGYTF.

The chain employs TRBV20-1 and TRBJ1-5; the D is unclear. This CDR3 region has 11 residues. V was cut by 6 bases and J by 16 bases, with 19 bases left in between. Germline lookup yields CDR1 DFQATT and CDR2 SNEGSKA (reference sequence). CDR3: CSAPDPTAEHF. For the CDR3, the DNA is TGCAGTGCCCCGGACCCGACGGCCGAACATTTT.

This chain links TRBV6-2 or TRBV6-3 with TRBJ1-5; D possibly corresponds to TRBD1 (5 bases). This CDR3 contains 16 residues. CDR1 and CDR2 (germline): MNHEY, SVGEGT. V lost 2 bases and J lost 2, with 13 bases in between. Written as DNA, the CDR3 is TGTGCCAGCAGTTACCCCAGGGCCTCTGGCAATCAGCCCCAGCATTTT. Amino acids: CASSYPRASGNQPQHF.

The chain links TRBV7-9 to TRBJ2-7; D is possibly TRBD1 (5 bases). CDR1 is SEHNR and CDR2 is FQNEAQ in the germline V gene (reference sequence). CDR3 length equals 15 residues. Trimming took off 5 bases at V and 2 bases at J, with 16 bases between the two ends. CDR3 in amino acids: CASSPKGLQPYEQYF. Here the CDR3 DNA reads TGTGCCAGCAGCCCTAAGGGGCTACAACCCTACGAGCAGTACTTC.

The chain uses TRBV11-2 and TRBJ2-7, with a weak D call TRBD1 (6 bases). The CDR3 has 15 residues. The V end lost 4 bases, the J end lost 2 bases, and 15 bases lay between the germline ends. Germline V gene lookup returns CDR1 SGHAT and CDR2 FQNNGV. In DNA, the CDR3 is TGTGCCAGCAGCTCGTTACAGGGTCGGGCCTACGAGCAGTACTTC. The encoded protein is CASSSLQGRAYEQYF. Full variable domain (missing parts from reference TRBV11-2 and TRBJ2-7): EAGVAQSPRYKIIEKRQSVAFWCNPISGHATLYWYQQILGQGPKLLIQFQNNGVVDDSQLPKDRFSAERLKGVDSTLKIQPAKLEDSAVYLCASSSLQGRAYEQYFGPGTRLTVT.

The sample holds a few counts of this clonotype. The V gene is TRBV7-9, the J gene TRBJ2-3; tentative D call: TRBD1 (6 bases). The CDR3 is 13 residues long. Germline V gives CDR1 SEHNR, CDR2 FQNEAQ (reference sequence). V was cut by 5 bases and J by 4 bases, with 10 bases left in between. For the CDR3, the DNA is TGTGCCAGCAGCGTAAAGGGGGCAGATACGCAGTATTTT. Its protein product is CASSVKGADTQYF.

This chain uses TRBV2 with TRBJ2-7, with D uncertain. V was pared by 2 bases and J by 1 base, with 3 bases between. The CDR3 consists of 12 residues. Germline V gene lookup returns CDR1 SNHLY and CDR2 FYNNEI. Here the CDR3 DNA reads TGTGCCAGCAGTGAACTATCCTACGAGCAGTACTTC. Protein product: CASSELSYEQYF. The full variable domain, rest sourced from reference TRBV2 and TRBJ2-7, is EPEVTQTPSHQVTQMGQEVILRCVPISNHLYFYWYRQILGQKVEFLVSFYNNEISEKSEIFDDQFSVERPDGSNFTLKIRSTKLEDSAMYFCASSELSYEQYFGPGTRLTVT.

This clonotype has more than one count but fewer than ten. The chain has TRBV11-1 and TRBJ2-1; the D gene is possibly TRBD2 (6 bases). CDR1 SGHAT and CDR2 FQDESV come from the germline V gene (reference sequence). The CDR3 is 17 amino acids. V lost 4 bases and J lost 6, with 22 bases in between. CDR3 sequence (DNA): TGTGCCAGCAGCTCCGGTGGGGGGTTGGGGTTGGGCAATGAGCAGTTCTTC. Translating it yields CASSSGGGLGLGNEQFF.

The J gene is TRBJ1-6, the V gene TRBV6-1, with 10 bases aligning to TRBD1. CDR1 is MNHNS and CDR2 is SASEGT in the germline V gene. V shed 1 base and J 7 bases; nucleotides not matched to a gene: 4. The CDR3 contains 16 residues. DNA of the CDR3: TGTGCCAGCAGTGAAGAATTGGGACAGGGGAATTCACCCCTCCACTTT. It yields the protein CASSEELGQGNSPLHF.

This clonotype was seen a handful of times. In DNA form, the CDR3 reads TGCGCCAGCAGCGCGCGGTCTCCGGGACAATCGAACACCGGGGAGCTGTTTTTT. Translation gives CASSARSPGQSNTGELFF. This rearrangement joins TRBV5-1 to TRBJ2-2, with D possibly TRBD1 on 6 matching bases. The germline V and J ends were trimmed by 4 bases and 0 bases, with 19 bases remaining between them. The CDR3 has 18 amino acids. Per the germline V gene, CDR1 is SGHRS and CDR2 is YFSETQ.

The gene calls are TRBV6-5 and TRBJ2-1; D gene uncertain. CDR1 and CDR2 (germline): MNHEY, SVGAGI. V dropped 2 bases and J dropped 4 bases, with 6 bases sitting between them. The CDR3 length is 13 residues. The CDR3 region is CASSYTPYNEQFF. CDR3 nucleotide sequence: TGTGCCAGCAGTTACACACCTTACAATGAGCAGTTCTTC.